This T cell receptor (beta chain) stems from a study of T-cell memory formation after mild COVID-19. Study-level points and caveats: Specificity for SARS-CoV-2 was not confirmed among the second-wave clones peaking on day 37. Contracting CD4+ clones were located mainly in CM and EM, and CD8+ clones in EMRA. Day 15 to 85 contracting clones showed balanced CD4/CD8; day 15 to 37 expanders favored CD4+.

The CDR3 runs 13 residues. Germline lookup yields CDR1 KGHSH and CDR2 LQKENI. V was trimmed by 6 bases and J by 6 bases, leaving 12 bases between them. As for this clonotype: Its antigen is unidentified.

5'RACE, which relied on constant-segment primers, yielded TCR alpha and TCR beta cDNA libraries carrying sample barcodes and UMIs. TCRdb analysed the 5' RACE reads with MiXCR anew, one entry per CDR3 protein. This table has 150,000 to 200,000 distinct CDR3 sequences, approximately 17% appearing once. This sequence originates from a man younger than 30 who had mild COVID-19 (a few samples of this study predate the infection). Cell type and time point are not known. The V and J genes are TRBV18 and TRBJ2-1; D is unclear. Material for sequencing was PBMCs or a T cell subset sorted from them (not recorded which). The CDR3 spells CASSSREFNEQFF. The CDR3 DNA is TGTGCCAGCTCTTCCCGCGAGTTCAATGAGCAGTTCTTC.